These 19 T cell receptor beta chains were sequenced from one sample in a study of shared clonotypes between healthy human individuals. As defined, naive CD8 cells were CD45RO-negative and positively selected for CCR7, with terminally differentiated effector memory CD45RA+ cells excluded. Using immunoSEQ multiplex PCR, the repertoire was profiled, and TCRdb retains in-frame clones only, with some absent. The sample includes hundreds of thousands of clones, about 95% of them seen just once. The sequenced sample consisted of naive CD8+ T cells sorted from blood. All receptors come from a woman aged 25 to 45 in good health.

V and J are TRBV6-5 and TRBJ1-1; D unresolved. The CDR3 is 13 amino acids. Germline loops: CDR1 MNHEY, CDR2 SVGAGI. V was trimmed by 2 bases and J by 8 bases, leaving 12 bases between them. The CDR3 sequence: CASSYAGPLEAFF. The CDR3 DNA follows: TGTGCCAGCAGTTACGCCGGTCCCTTGGAAGCTTTCTTT.

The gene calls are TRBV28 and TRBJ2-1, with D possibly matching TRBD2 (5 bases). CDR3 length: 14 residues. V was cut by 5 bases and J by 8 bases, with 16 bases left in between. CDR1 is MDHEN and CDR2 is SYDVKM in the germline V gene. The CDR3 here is CASSPTLGNYEQFF. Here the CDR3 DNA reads TGTGCCAGCAGTCCGACACTAGGTAATTATGAGCAGTTCTTC.

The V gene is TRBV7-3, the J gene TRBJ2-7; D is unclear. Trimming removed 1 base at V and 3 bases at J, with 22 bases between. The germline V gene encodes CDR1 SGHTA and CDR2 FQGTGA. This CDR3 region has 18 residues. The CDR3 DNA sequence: TGTGCCAGCAGCTTAAGCTCCGGATTGGGGAATATCCACTACGAGCAGTACTTC. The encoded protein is CASSLSSGLGNIHYEQYF.

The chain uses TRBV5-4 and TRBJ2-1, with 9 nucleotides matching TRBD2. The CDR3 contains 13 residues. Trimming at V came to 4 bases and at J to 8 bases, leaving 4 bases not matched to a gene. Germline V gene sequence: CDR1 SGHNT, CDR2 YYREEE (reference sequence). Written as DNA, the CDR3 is TGTGCCAGCAGCGTTAGCGGGAGAGATGAGCAGTTCTTC. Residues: CASSVSGRDEQFF. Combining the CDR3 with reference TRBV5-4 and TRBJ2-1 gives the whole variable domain ETGVTQSPTHLIKTRGQQVTLRCSSQSGHNTVSWYQQALGQGPQFIFQYYREEENGRGNFPPRFSGLQFPNYSSELNVNALELDDSALYLCASSVSGRDEQFFGPGTRLTVL.

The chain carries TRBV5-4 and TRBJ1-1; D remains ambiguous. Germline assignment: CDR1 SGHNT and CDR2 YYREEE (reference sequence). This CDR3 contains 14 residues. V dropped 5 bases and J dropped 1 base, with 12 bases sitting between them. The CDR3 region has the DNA TGTGCCAGCAGGCATGTGGAGAGGAACACTGAAGCTTTCTTT. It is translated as CASRHVERNTEAFF.

The CDR3 nucleotides are TGTGCCAGCAGCGGGAGGACAGGGCGAGAGACCCAGTACTTC. Its protein is CASSGRTGRETQYF. The genes are TRBV5-6 and TRBJ2-5, with 8 positions matching TRBD1. V gave up 4 bases and J gave up 4 bases; unmatched junction bases: 6. Germline CDR1 is SGHDT and CDR2 is YYEEEE. The CDR3 contains 14 residues.

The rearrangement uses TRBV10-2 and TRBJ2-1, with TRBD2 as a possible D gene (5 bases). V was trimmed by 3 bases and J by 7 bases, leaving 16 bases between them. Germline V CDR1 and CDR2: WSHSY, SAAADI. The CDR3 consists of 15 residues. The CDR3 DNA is TGCGCCAGCAGTGATTGGGTAGCGAGCCCTAATGAGCAGTTCTTC. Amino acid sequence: CASSDWVASPNEQFF.

The CDR3 DNA sequence: TGTGCCAGCAGCTCGTGGTACGAGCAGTACTTC. Translated, it gives CASSSWYEQYF. This chain uses TRBV12-1 with TRBJ2-7. TRBV12-1 is listed as a pseudogene. The CDR3 length is 11 residues.

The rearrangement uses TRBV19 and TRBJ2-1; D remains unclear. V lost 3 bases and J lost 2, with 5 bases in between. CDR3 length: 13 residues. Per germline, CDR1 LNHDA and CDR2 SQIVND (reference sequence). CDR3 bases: TGTGCCAGTAGTATGGTAACCTACAATGAGCAGTTCTTC. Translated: CASSMVTYNEQFF.

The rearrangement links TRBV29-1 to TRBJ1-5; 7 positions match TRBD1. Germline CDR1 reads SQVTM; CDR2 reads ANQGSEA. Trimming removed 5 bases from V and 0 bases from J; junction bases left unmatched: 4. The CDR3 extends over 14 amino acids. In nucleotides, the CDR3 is TGCAGCGTTACGACAGGGCTTAGCAATCAGCCCCAGCATTTT. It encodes CSVTTGLSNQPQHF.

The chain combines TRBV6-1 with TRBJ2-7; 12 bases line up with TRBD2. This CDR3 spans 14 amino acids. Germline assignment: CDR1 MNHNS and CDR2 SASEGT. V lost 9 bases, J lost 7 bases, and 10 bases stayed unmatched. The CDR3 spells CASGTSGSPGEQYF. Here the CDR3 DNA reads TGTGCCAGTGGGACTAGCGGGTCCCCGGGGGAGCAGTACTTC.

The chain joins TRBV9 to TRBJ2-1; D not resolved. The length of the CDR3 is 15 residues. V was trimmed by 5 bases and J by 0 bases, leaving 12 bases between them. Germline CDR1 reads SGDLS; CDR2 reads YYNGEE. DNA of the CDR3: TGTGCCAGCAGTTCCACGACAATCTCCTACAATGAGCAGTTCTTC. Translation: CASSSTTISYNEQFF.

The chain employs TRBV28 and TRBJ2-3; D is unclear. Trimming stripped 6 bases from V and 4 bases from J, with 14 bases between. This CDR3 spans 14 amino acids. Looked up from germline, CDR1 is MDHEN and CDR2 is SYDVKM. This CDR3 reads CASRREGIADTQYF. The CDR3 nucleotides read TGTGCCAGCAGAAGAGAAGGGATCGCAGATACGCAGTATTTT.

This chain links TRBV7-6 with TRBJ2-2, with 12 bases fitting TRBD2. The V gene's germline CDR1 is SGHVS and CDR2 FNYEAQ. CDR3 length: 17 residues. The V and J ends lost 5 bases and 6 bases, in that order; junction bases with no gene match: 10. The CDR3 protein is CASSPDMSSGRAGELFF. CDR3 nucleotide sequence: TGTGCCAGCAGCCCTGACATGTCTAGCGGGAGGGCCGGGGAGCTGTTTTTT. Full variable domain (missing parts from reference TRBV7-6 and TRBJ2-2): GAGVSQSPRYKVTKRGQDVALRCDPISGHVSLYWYRQALGQGPEFLTYFNYEAQQDKSGLPNDRFSAERPEGSISTLTIQRTEQRDSAMYRCASSPDMSSGRAGELFFGEGSRLTVL.

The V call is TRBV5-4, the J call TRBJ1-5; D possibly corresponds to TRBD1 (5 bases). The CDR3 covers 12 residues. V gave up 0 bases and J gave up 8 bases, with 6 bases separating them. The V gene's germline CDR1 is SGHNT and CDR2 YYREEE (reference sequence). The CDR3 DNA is TGTGCCAGCAGCTTGGGGGGGGAGCCCCAGCATTTT. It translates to CASSLGGEPQHF.

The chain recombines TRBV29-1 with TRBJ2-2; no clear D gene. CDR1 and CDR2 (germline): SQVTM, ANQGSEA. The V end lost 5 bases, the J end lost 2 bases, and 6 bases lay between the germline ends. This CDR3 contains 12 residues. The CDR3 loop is CSVLSNTGELFF. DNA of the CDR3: TGCAGCGTTTTATCCAACACCGGGGAGCTGTTTTTT.

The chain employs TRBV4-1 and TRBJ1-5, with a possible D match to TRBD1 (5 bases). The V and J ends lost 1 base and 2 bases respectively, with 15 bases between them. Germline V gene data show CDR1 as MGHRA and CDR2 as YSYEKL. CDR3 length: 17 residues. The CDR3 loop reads CASSQVIGGGGNQPQHF. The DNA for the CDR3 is TGCGCCAGCAGCCAAGTTATCGGCGGGGGTGGCAATCAGCCCCAGCATTTT.

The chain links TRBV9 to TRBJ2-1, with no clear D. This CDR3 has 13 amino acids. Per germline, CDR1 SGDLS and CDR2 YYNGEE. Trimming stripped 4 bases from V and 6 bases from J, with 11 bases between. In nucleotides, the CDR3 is TGTGCCAGCAGCCCAACGATGATCAATGAGCAGTTCTTC. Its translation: CASSPTMINEQFF. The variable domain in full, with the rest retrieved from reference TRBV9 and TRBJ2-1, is DSGVTQTPKHLITATGQRVTLRCSPRSGDLSVYWYQQSLDQGLQFLIQYYNGEERAKGNILERFSAQQFPDLHSELNLSSLELGDSALYFCASSPTMINEQFFGPGTRLTVL.

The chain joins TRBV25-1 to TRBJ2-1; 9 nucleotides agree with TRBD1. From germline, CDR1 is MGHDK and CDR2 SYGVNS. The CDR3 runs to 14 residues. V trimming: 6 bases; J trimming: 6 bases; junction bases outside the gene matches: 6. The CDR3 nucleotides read TGTGCCAGCAGGACCGGGACAGGGCTCAATGAGCAGTTCTTC. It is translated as CASRTGTGLNEQFF.